A single sample gave rise to the 22 T cell receptor beta chains below, sequenced in a study of CD8+CD57+ T cells in acquired aplastic anemia. Patients sequenced had flow cytometry evidence of CD8+CD57+ cell expansion. Using genomic DNA as the template, TCR beta VDJ and CDR3 profiling was carried out. TCRdb redid the calling of the reads with MiXCR, one entry per CDR3 protein. The repertoire holds over 150,000 distinct CDR3 sequences, less than 50% seen once, with roughly 13% in the top ten. The sample consisted of sorted CD4+, CD8+, or CD8+CD57+ T cells (not recorded which) from PBMCs. The receptors originated from a human donor with aplastic anemia.

J is TRBJ2-4 and V is TRBV7-9, with D possibly TRBD2 on 6 matching bases. This CDR3 comprises 12 residues. With 6 bases removed from V and 7 bases from J, the gap between germline ends came to 10 bases. Per germline, CDR1 SEHNR and CDR2 FQNEAQ (reference sequence). The CDR3 DNA reads as TGTGCCAGCAGACCGACTAGTAACATTCAGTACTTC. Its protein product is CASRPTSNIQYF.

This clonotype has more than one count but fewer than ten. The V call is TRBV9, the J call TRBJ2-1; perhaps TRBD1 as D (6 bases). This CDR3 contains 11 residues. Germline V CDR1 and CDR2: SGDLS, YYNGEE. The chain's CDR3 is CATGTRFEQFF. CDR3 coding DNA: TGTGCAACCGGGACACGTTTTGAGCAGTTCTTC.

The rearrangement uses TRBV6-2 or TRBV6-3 and TRBJ1-2; D is possibly TRBD1 (5 bases). V was trimmed by 6 bases and J by 3 bases, leaving 14 bases between them. The CDR3 length is 14 residues. Germline V lookup: CDR1 MNHEY, CDR2 SVGEGT. DNA for the CDR3: TGTGCCAGCAGCCCCACCCGACAGCACTATGGCTACACCTTC. Encoded protein: CASSPTRQHYGYTF.

The rearrangement joins TRBV10-3 to TRBJ2-5; TRBD2 matches 7 bases. The CDR3 length is 17 residues. Germline loops: CDR1 ENHRY, CDR2 SYGVKD. The junction had 14 bases not matched to a gene; V was cut back by 2 bases and J by 5 bases. The CDR3 nucleotides read TGTGCCATCAGTGAGGGGTTAGCGGGCCCACGGGGGGAGACCCAGTACTTC. This translates into CAISEGLAGPRGETQYF.

This clonotype was seen repeatedly, ten times or more. The chain recombines TRBV3-1 with TRBJ1-1; D is ambiguous. Germline-derived CDR1 and CDR2 are LGHDT and YNNKEL (reference sequence). With 1 base removed from V and 8 bases from J, the gap between germline ends came to 5 bases. CDR3 size: 11 residues. The CDR3 DNA sequence: TGTGCCAGCAGCCAAGGGGCAGAAGCTTTCTTT. It translates to CASSQGAEAFF.

This clonotype has at least ten counts. This chain connects TRBV12-3 or TRBV12-4 to TRBJ2-1, with TRBD1 identical over 9 bases. The junction had 5 bases not matched to a gene; V was cut back by 6 bases and J by 5 bases. This CDR3 region has 14 residues. This CDR3 reads CASRETGGNNEQFF. The DNA for the CDR3 is TGTGCCAGCAGGGAGACAGGGGGGAACAATGAGCAGTTCTTC.

Concerning this clonotype itself: No conserved phenylalanine or tryptophan is present at the end of the CDR3, so a read error is the likely explanation. The DNA is omitted, as the CDR3 cannot be located on it reliably, and the CDR3 follows TCRdb's listing. This CDR3 is CASSSIRRLSFS. The rearrangement links TRBV7-2 to TRBJ1-1. CDR1 is SGHTA, CDR2 FQGNSA, per germline. Termini included, the CDR3 measures 12 amino acids.

At least ten counts were recorded for this clonotype. The chain joins TRBV20-1 to TRBJ2-1; TRBD2 agrees at 10 bases. The CDR3 totals 15 residues. Trimming at V came to 7 bases and at J to 6 bases, leaving 12 bases not matched to a gene. The germline gives CDR1 DFQATT, CDR2 SNEGSKA (reference sequence). The CDR3 loop reads CSVILSKRGGNEQFF. The CDR3 nucleotides read TGCAGTGTCATCCTGAGCAAGCGGGGGGGCAATGAGCAGTTCTTC.

The chain links TRBV7-2 to TRBJ2-1; 8 bases are a match to TRBD2. CDR3 length equals 14 residues. Germline-derived CDR1 and CDR2 are SGHTA and FQGNSA. Germline trimming cut 7 bases from V and 8 bases from J; bases unmatched to any gene: 10. The CDR3 DNA is TGTGCCAGCACCCAGTCCAGCGGGGGTCATGAGCAGTTCTTC. Translated, it gives CASTQSSGGHEQFF.

This clonotype turned up a few times. This rearrangement joins TRBV28 to TRBJ2-4, with a weak D call TRBD1 (6 bases). The CDR3 runs to 16 residues. The V end was cut by 3 bases, the J end by 8 bases, with 20 bases between. Germline CDR1 reads MDHEN; CDR2 reads SYDVKM. This CDR3 reads CASSFGLRQGRDIQYF. The DNA of the CDR3 is TGTGCCAGCAGTTTCGGATTGAGGCAGGGGAGAGACATTCAGTACTTC.

This chain links TRBV6-1 with TRBJ2-7; 10 bases map to TRBD2. Germline trimming cut 6 bases from V and 7 bases from J; bases unmatched to any gene: 12. CDR3 length: 15 amino acids. From germline, CDR1 is MNHNS and CDR2 SASEGT. DNA for the CDR3: TGTGCCAGCAGCCGGGGCCTAGCGGGAGAGTGGGAGCAGTACTTC. This encodes CASSRGLAGEWEQYF.

On this clonotype itself: This sequence may be a read error, since a much larger clone differs from it by one base. This chain links TRBV5-5 with TRBJ2-3; D not certain. The CDR3 has 14 residues. The V end was cut by 0 bases, the J end by 8 bases, with 13 bases between. Germline assignment: CDR1 SGHKS and CDR2 YYEKEE (reference sequence). DNA of the CDR3: TGTGCCAGCAGCTTGGCAGGCAACCAAGGTACGCAGTATTTT. This codes for CASSLAGNQGTQYF.

The CDR3 DNA is TGTGCCAGCAGTTCTAGGACGTCCTACGAGCAGTACTTC. Encoded protein: CASSSRTSYEQYF. The chain carries TRBV7-9 and TRBJ2-7, with D uncertain. The ends were cut back, 6 bases at V and 1 base at J, with 10 bases in the middle. This CDR3 comprises 13 residues. The germline gives CDR1 SEHNR, CDR2 FQNEAQ (reference sequence).

This clonotype has a single count. This rearrangement joins TRBV12-3 or TRBV12-4 to TRBJ1-5; D gene unclear. V shed 4 bases and J shed 0 bases, with 16 bases lying between them. The CDR3 covers 17 residues. The DNA of the CDR3 is TGTGCCAGCAGTTACCTTCCTTCGGTAGGTAGCAATCAGCCCCAGCATTTT. It yields the protein CASSYLPSVGSNQPQHF.

This clonotype was seen repeatedly, ten times or more. The chain couples TRBV25-1 to TRBJ1-2, with 7 nucleotides matching TRBD1. Trimming removed 4 bases from V and 5 bases from J; junction bases left unmatched: 13. Germline V gene data show CDR1 as MGHDK and CDR2 as SYGVNS. The CDR3 is 16 amino acids. The CDR3 here is CASSGEGPGQIYGYTF. DNA of the CDR3: TGTGCCAGCAGTGGGGAGGGACCGGGACAGATATATGGCTACACCTTC.

This clonotype was counted at least ten times. The chain joins TRBV2 to TRBJ2-1; D is perhaps TRBD1 (6 bases). This CDR3 is 15 amino acids long. V lost 5 bases to trimming and J lost 0 bases, with 11 bases between them. The V gene's germline CDR1 is SNHLY and CDR2 FYNNEI. The CDR3 sequence is CASSYGQTSYNEQFF. The DNA for the CDR3 is TGTGCCAGCAGTTATGGACAGACCTCCTACAATGAGCAGTTCTTC.

This clonotype was recorded at least ten times. The chain recombines TRBV4-2 with TRBJ1-1; D not certain. The CDR3 length is 15 residues. V was clipped by 0 bases and J by 7 bases, with 15 bases between them. Germline assignment: CDR1 LGHNA and CDR2 YNFKEQ. Here the CDR3 DNA reads TGTGCCAGCAGCCAAGACCCGCGTGCTGACCTTGAAGCTTTCTTT. Its protein is CASSQDPRADLEAFF.

This chain joins TRBV25-1 and TRBJ2-1; 11 bases line up with TRBD2. CDR1 MGHDK and CDR2 SYGVNS come from the germline V gene. V trimming: 11 bases; J trimming: 6 bases; junction bases outside the gene matches: 21. This CDR3 is 18 amino acids long. CDR3: CAVAGSIAGGRSINEQFF. The CDR3 DNA sequence: TGTGCCGTCGCAGGGTCAATAGCGGGGGGGCGATCTATCAATGAGCAGTTCTTC.

There are a few counts of this clonotype. J is TRBJ1-2 and V is TRBV10-3; 8 positions match TRBD1. The germline CDR1 and CDR2 sequences are ENHRY and SYGVKD. This CDR3 is 13 amino acids long. V trimming: 7 bases; J trimming: 4 bases; junction bases outside the gene matches: 5. CDR3 protein: CAIIKQGGYGYTF. DNA for the CDR3: TGTGCCATCATCAAACAGGGGGGCTATGGCTACACCTTC.

This clonotype was detected many times. The chain couples TRBV5-1 to TRBJ2-2; D gene unclear. V lost 3 bases to trimming and J lost 0 bases, with 9 bases between them. The CDR3 consists of 15 residues. The germline V gene encodes CDR1 SGHRS and CDR2 YFSETQ. The DNA of the CDR3 is TGCGCCAGCAGCTCCGTCCATACGAACACCGGGGAGCTGTTTTTT. This translates into CASSSVHTNTGELFF. Based on the CDR3 plus reference TRBV5-1 and TRBJ2-2, the full variable domain is KAGVTQTPRYLIKTRGQQVTLSCSPISGHRSVSWYQQTPGQGLQFLFEYFSETQRNKGNFPGRFSGRQFSNSRSEMNVSTLELGDSALYLCASSSVHTNTGELFFGEGSRLTVL.

The count of this clonotype is one. This chain joins TRBV6-4 and TRBJ1-1, with 9 bases identical to TRBD1. Unmatched junction bases numbered 5, after V lost 5 bases and J lost 4 bases. CDR3 length: 14 amino acids. Germline loops: CDR1 MRHNA, CDR2 SNTAGT. CDR3 sequence reads: CASSLGQGLTEAFF. CDR3 in DNA: TGTGCCAGCAGTTTGGGACAGGGACTCACTGAAGCTTTCTTT.

This sequence joins TRBV19 and TRBJ2-3; 8 positions match TRBD2. CDR3 length: 13 amino acids. CDR1 LNHDA and CDR2 SQIVND come from the germline V gene (reference sequence). Losses at the gene ends were 4 bases for V and 9 bases for J; bases not matched to a gene: 6. This CDR3 reads CASSTPGRDTQYF. CDR3 DNA: TGTGCCAGTAGTACCCCCGGGAGGGACACGCAGTATTTT.